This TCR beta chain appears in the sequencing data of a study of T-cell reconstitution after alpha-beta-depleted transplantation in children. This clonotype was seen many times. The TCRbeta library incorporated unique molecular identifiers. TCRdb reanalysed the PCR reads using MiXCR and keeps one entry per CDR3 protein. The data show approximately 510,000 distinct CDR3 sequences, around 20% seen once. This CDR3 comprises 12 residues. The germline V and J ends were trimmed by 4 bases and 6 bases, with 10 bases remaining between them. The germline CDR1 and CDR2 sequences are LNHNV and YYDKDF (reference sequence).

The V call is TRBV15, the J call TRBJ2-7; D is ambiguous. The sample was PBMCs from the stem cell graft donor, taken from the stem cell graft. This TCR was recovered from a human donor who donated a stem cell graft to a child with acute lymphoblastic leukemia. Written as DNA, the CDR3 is TGTGCCACCAGCATAGCAGGTGCCGAGCAGTACTTC. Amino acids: CATSIAGAEQYF.